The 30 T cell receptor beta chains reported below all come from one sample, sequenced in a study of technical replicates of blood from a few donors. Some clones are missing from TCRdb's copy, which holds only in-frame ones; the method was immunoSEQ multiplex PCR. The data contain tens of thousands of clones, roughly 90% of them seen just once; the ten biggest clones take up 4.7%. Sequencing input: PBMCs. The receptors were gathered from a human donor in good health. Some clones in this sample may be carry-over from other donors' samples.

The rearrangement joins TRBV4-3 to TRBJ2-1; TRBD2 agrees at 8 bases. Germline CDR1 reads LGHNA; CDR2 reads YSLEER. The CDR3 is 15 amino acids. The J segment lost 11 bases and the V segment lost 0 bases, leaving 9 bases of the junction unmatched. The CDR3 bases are TGCGCCAGCAGCCAAGATTCTGCGGGAGGAGGTCAGCAGTTCTTC. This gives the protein CASSQDSAGGGQQFF.

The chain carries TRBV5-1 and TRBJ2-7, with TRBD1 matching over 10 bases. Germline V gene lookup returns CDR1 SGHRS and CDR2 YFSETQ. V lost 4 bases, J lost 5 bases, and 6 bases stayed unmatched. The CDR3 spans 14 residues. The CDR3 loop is CASSPGQGFNEQYF. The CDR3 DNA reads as TGCGCCAGCAGCCCGGGACAGGGGTTCAACGAGCAGTACTTC.

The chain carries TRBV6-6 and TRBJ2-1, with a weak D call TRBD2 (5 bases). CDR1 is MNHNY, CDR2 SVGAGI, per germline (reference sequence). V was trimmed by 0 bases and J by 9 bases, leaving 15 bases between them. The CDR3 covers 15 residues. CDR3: CASSYSFPSGSEQFF. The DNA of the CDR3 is TGTGCCAGCAGTTACTCGTTTCCCTCGGGGAGTGAGCAGTTCTTC.

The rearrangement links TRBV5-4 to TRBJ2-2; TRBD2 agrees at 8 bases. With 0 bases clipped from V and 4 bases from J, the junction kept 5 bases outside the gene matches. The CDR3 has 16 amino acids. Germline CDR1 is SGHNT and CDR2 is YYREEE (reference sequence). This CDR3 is CASSLVAGGGTGELFF. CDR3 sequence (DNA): TGTGCCAGCAGCTTGGTGGCGGGAGGAGGCACCGGGGAGCTGTTTTTT.

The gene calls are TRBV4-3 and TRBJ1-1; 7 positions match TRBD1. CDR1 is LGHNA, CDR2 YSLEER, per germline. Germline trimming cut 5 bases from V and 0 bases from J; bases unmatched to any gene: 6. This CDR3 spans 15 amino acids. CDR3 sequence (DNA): TGCGCCAGCAGCTCCAACAGGGGATTGAACACTGAAGCTTTCTTT. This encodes CASSSNRGLNTEAFF.

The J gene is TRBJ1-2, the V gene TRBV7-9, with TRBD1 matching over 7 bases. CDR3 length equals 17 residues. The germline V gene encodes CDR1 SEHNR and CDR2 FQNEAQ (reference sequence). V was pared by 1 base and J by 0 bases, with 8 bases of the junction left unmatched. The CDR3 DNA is TGTGCCAGCAGCTTAGATGAAGGGGGCGTTTCTAACTATGGCTACACCTTC. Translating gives CASSLDEGGVSNYGYTF.

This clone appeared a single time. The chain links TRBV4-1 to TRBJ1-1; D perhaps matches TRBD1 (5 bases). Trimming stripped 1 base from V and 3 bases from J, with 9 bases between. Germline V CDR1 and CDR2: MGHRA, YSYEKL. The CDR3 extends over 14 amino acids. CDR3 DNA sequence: TGCGCCAGCAGCCAAGTCGCGGGGGACACTGAAGCTTTCTTT. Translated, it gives CASSQVAGDTEAFF.

CDR3 nucleotide sequence: TGTGCCAGTAGTATAACACTAGCGGACTCCTACGAGCAGTACTTC. Translated: CASSITLADSYEQYF. The V call is TRBV19, the J call TRBJ2-7; 8 positions agree with TRBD2. This CDR3 has 15 residues. The V gene's germline CDR1 is LNHDA and CDR2 SQIVND (reference sequence). V lost 2 bases to trimming and J lost 0 bases; unmatched junction nucleotides: 3.

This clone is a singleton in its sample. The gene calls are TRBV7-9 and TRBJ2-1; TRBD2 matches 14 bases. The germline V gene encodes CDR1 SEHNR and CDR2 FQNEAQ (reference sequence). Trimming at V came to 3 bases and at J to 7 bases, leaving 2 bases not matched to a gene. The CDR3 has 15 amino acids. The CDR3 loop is CASSFGTSGRNEQFF. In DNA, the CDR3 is TGTGCCAGCAGCTTTGGGACTAGCGGGAGAAATGAGCAGTTCTTC.

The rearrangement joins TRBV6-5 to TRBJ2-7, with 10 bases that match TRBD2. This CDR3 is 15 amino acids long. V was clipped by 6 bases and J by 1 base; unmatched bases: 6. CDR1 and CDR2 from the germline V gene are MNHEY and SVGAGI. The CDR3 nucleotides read TGTGCCAGCAGGCTCGGGACTAGCGTATCCTACGAGCAGTACTTC. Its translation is CASRLGTSVSYEQYF.

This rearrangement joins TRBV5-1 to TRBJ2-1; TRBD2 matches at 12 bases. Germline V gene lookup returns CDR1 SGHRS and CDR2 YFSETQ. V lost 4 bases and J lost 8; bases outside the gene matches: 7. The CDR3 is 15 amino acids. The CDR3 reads CASSQTTSGSDEQFF. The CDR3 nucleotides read TGCGCCAGCAGCCAGACGACTAGCGGGAGCGATGAGCAGTTCTTC. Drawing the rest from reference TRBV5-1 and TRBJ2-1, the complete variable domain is KAGVTQTPRYLIKTRGQQVTLSCSPISGHRSVSWYQQTPGQGLQFLFEYFSETQRNKGNFPGRFSGRQFSNSRSEMNVSTLELGDSALYLCASSQTTSGSDEQFFGPGTRLTVL.

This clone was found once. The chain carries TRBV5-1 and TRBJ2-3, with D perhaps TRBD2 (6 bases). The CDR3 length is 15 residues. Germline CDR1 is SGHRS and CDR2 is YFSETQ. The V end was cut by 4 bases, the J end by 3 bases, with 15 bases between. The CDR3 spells CASSPEAGRTDTQYF. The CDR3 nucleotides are TGCGCCAGCAGCCCGGAGGCAGGGAGGACAGATACGCAGTATTTT. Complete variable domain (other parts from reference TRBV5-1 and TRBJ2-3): KAGVTQTPRYLIKTRGQQVTLSCSPISGHRSVSWYQQTPGQGLQFLFEYFSETQRNKGNFPGRFSGRQFSNSRSEMNVSTLELGDSALYLCASSPEAGRTDTQYFGPGTRLTVL.

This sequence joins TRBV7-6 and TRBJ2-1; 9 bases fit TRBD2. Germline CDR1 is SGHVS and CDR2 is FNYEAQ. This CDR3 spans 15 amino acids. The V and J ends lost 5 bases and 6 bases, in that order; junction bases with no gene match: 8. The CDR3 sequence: CASSPLAGGTNEQFF. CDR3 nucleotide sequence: TGTGCCAGCAGCCCTCTGGCGGGAGGGACCAATGAGCAGTTCTTC.

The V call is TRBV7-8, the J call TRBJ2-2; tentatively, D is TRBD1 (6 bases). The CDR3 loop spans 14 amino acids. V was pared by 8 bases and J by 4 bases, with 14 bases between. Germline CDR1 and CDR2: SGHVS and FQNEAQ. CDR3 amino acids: CASGTQGTTGELFF. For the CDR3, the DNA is TGTGCCAGCGGAACTCAGGGGACCACCGGGGAGCTGTTTTTT.

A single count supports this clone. The CDR3 region has the DNA TGCGCCAGCAGCCAAGGAGCGGTATCCGGGGAGACCCAGTACTTC. Translated, it gives CASSQGAVSGETQYF. The chain has TRBV4-1 and TRBJ2-5; maybe TRBD2 (5 bases). Per germline, CDR1 MGHRA and CDR2 YSYEKL. This CDR3 has 15 residues. The ends were cut back, 1 base at V and 5 bases at J, with 14 bases in the middle.

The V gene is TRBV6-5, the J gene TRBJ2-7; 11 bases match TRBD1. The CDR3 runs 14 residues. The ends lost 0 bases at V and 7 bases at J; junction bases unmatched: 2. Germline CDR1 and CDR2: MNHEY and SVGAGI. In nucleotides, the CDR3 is TGTGCCAGCAGTTACTCGGGACAGGGGGATGAGCAGTACTTC. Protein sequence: CASSYSGQGDEQYF.

The CDR3 reads CASSLGSSGRVGTGELFF. For the CDR3, the DNA is TGTGCCAGCAGCTTGGGGTCTAGCGGGAGGGTCGGCACCGGGGAGCTGTTTTTT. The chain recombines TRBV5-4 with TRBJ2-2, with 12 positions matching TRBD2. V was clipped by 0 bases and J by 4 bases; unmatched bases: 7. The CDR3 contains 18 residues. The germline V gene encodes CDR1 SGHNT and CDR2 YYREEE (reference sequence).

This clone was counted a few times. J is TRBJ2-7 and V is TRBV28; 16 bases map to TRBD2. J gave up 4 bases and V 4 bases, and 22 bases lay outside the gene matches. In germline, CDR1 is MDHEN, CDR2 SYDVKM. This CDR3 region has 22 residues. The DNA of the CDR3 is TGTGCCAGCAGTTCTATATACAAGGGTGGGACTAGCGGGGGGGCGATCGGTTACGAGCAGTACTTC. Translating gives CASSSIYKGGTSGGAIGYEQYF.

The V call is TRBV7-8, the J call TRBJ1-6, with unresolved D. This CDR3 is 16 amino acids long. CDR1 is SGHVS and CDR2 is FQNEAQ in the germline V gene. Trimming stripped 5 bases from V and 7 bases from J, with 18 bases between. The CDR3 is CASSPARLAENSPLHF. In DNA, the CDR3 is TGTGCCAGCAGCCCAGCCCGACTAGCGGAGAATTCACCCCTCCACTTT.

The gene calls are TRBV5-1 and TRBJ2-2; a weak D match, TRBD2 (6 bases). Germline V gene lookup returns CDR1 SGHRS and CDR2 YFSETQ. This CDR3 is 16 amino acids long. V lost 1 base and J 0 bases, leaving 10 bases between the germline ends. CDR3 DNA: TGCGCCAGCAGCTTGTCGGGAGCCGCGAACACCGGGGAGCTGTTTTTT. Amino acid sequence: CASSLSGAANTGELFF. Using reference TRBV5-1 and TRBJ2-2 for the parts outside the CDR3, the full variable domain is KAGVTQTPRYLIKTRGQQVTLSCSPISGHRSVSWYQQTPGQGLQFLFEYFSETQRNKGNFPGRFSGRQFSNSRSEMNVSTLELGDSALYLCASSLSGAANTGELFFGEGSRLTVL.

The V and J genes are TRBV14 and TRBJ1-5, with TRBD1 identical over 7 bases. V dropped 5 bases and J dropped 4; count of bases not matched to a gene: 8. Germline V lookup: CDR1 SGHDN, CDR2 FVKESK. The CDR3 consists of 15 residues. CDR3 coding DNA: TGTGCCAGCAGCTTTAAGGAGACAGGGAATCAGCCCCAGCATTTT. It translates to CASSFKETGNQPQHF. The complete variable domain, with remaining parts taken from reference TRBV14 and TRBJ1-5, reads EAGVTQFPSHSVIEKGQTVTLRCDPISGHDNLYWYRRVMGKEIKFLLHFVKESKQDESGMPNNRFLAERTGGTYSTLKVQPAELEDSGVYFCASSFKETGNQPQHFGDGTRLSIL.

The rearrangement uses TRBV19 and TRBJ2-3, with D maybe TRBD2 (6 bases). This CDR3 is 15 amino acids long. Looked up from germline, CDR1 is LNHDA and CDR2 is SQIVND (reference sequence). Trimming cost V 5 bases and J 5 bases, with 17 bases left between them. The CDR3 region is CASSARGGVVDTQYF. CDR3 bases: TGTGCCAGTAGTGCCCGGGGCGGGGTTGTAGATACGCAGTATTTT.

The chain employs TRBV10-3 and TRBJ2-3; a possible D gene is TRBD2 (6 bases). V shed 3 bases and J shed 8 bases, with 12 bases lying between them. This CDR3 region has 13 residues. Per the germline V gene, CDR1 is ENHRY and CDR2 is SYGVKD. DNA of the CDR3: TGTGCCATCAGTGAAATGATCGGGAGTACGCAGTATTTT. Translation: CAISEMIGSTQYF.

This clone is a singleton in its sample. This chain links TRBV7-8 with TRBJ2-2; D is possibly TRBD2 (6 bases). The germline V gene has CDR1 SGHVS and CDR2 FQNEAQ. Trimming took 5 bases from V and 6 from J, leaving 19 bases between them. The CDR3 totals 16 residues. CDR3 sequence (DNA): TGTGCCAGCAGCACCCAGCCCCCACAGCGGGCCGGGGAGCTGTTTTTT. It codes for CASSTQPPQRAGELFF.

The CDR3 DNA sequence: TGTGCCAGCAGTTCCGGCGGACAGGGTAGCCCTGAAGCTTTCTTT. Protein sequence: CASSSGGQGSPEAFF. The J gene is TRBJ1-1, the V gene TRBV28, with 8 bases that match TRBD1. The CDR3 has 15 residues. The ends lost 4 bases at V and 6 bases at J; junction bases unmatched: 10. Germline V gene lookup returns CDR1 MDHEN and CDR2 SYDVKM.

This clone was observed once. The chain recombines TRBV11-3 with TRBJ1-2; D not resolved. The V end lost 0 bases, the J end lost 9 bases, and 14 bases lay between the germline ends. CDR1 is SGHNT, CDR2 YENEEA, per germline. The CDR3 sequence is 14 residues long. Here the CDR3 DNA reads TGTGCCAGCAGCTTAGAAGGAGCGTCCTTTAGCTACACCTTC. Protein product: CASSLEGASFSYTF.

The DNA of the CDR3 is TGTGCCAGCAGCCCAACAGGGCTCTACGAGCAGTACTTC. Translating it yields CASSPTGLYEQYF. The chain carries TRBV7-9 and TRBJ2-7; possible D gene TRBD1, 6 bases. Germline V CDR1 and CDR2: SEHNR, FQNEAQ (reference sequence). This CDR3 is built from 13 residues. V lost 5 bases and J 3 bases, leaving 11 bases between the germline ends.

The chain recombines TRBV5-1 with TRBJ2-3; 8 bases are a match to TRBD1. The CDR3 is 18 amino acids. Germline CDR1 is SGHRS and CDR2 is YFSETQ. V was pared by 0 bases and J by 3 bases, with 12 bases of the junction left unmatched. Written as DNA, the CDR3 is TGCGCCAGCAGCTTGGTCCCCCTTCAGGGGGCTCCGACAGATACGCAGTATTTT. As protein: CASSLVPLQGAPTDTQYF.

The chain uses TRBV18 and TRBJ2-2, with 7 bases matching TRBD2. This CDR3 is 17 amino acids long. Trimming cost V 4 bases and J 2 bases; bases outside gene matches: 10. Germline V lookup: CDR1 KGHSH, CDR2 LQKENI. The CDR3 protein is CASSLQGGGSNTGELFF. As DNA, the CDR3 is TGTGCCAGCTCACTCCAGGGTGGCGGGAGTAACACCGGGGAGCTGTTTTTT. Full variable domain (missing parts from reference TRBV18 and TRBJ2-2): NAGVMQNPRHLVRRRGQEARLRCSPMKGHSHVYWYRQLPEEGLKFMVYLQKENIIDESGMPKERFSAEFPKEGPSILRIQQVVRGDSAAYFCASSLQGGGSNTGELFFGEGSRLTVL.

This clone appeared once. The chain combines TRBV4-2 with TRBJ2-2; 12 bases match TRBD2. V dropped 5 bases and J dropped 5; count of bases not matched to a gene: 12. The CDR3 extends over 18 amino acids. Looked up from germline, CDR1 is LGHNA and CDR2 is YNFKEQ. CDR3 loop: CASSSPVTSGSLTGELFF. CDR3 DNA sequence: TGTGCCAGCAGCAGCCCCGTGACTAGCGGGAGTTTAACCGGGGAGCTGTTTTTT.